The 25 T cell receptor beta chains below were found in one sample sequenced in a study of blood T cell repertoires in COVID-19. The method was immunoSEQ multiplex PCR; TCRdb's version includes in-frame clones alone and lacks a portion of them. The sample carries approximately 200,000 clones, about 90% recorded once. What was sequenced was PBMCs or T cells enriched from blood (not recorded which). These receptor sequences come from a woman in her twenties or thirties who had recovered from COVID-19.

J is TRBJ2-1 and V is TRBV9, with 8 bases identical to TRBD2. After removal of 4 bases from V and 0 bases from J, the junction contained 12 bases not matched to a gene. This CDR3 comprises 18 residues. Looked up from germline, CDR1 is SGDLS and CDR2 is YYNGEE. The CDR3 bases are TGTGCCAGCAGCTACCCCTCTAGCGGGCGGCTCTCCTACAATGAGCAGTTCTTC. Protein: CASSYPSSGRLSYNEQFF.

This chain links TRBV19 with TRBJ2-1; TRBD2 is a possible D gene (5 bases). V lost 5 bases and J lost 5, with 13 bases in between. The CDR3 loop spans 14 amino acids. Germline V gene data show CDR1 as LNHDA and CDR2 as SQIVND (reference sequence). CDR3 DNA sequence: TGTGCCAGTAGTTCGAGCGGAAACAACAATGAGCAGTTCTTC. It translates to CASSSSGNNNEQFF. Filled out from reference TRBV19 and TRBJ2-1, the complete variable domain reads DGGITQSPKYLFRKEGQNVTLSCEQNLNHDAMYWYRQDPGQGLRLIYYSQIVNDFQKGDIAEGYSVSREKKESFPLTVTSAQKNPTAFYLCASSSSGNNNEQFFGPGTRLTVL.

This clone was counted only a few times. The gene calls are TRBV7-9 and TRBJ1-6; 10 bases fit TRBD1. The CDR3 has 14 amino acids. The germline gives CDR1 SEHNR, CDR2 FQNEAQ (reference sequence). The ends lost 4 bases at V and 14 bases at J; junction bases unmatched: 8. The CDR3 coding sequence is TGTGCCAGCAGCTCACCGGGACAGGGGCAGTCCCTCCACTTT. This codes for CASSSPGQGQSLHF.

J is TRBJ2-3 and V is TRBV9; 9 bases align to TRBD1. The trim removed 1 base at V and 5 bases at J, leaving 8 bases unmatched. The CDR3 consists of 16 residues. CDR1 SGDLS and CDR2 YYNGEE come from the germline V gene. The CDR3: CASSVSIWTGEDTQYF. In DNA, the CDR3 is TGTGCCAGCAGCGTATCAATCTGGACAGGGGAAGATACGCAGTATTTT.

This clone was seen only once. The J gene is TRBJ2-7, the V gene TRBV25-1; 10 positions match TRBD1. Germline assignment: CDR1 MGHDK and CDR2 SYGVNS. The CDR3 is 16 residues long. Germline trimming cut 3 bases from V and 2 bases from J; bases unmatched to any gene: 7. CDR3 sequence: CASSDAGGTGAYEQYF. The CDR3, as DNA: TGTGCCAGCAGTGACGCCGGAGGGACAGGGGCCTACGAGCAGTACTTC.

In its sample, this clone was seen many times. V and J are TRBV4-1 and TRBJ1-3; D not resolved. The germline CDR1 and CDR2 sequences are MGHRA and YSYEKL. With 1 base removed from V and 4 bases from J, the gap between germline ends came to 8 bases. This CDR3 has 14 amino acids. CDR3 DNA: TGCGCCAGCAGCCAAGGCCTTAGCGGAAACACCATATATTTT. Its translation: CASSQGLSGNTIYF.

CDR3 in amino acids: CASNTGGYTGELFF. Written as DNA, the CDR3 is TGTGCCAGCAACACAGGGGGCTACACCGGGGAGCTGTTTTTT. V and J are TRBV9 and TRBJ2-2; TRBD1 matches 9 bases. Germline-derived CDR1 and CDR2 are SGDLS and YYNGEE. V dropped 6 bases and J dropped 3; count of bases not matched to a gene: 3. This CDR3 is 14 amino acids long.

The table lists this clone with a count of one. CDR3 DNA: TGTGCCACCAGTGATTCAAACACTGAAGCTTTCTTT. It encodes CATSDSNTEAFF. The J gene is TRBJ1-1, the V gene TRBV24-1; D gene uncertain. The V and J ends lost 2 bases and 2 bases respectively, with 2 bases between them. The CDR3 sequence is 12 residues long. Germline V gene data show CDR1 as KGHDR and CDR2 as SFDVKD.

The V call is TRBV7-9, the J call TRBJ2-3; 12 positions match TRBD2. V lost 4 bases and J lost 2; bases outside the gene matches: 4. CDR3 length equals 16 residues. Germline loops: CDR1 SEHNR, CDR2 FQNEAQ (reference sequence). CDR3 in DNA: TGTGCCAGCAGCTCCGGACTAGCGGGATTCACAGATACGCAGTATTTT. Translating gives CASSSGLAGFTDTQYF.

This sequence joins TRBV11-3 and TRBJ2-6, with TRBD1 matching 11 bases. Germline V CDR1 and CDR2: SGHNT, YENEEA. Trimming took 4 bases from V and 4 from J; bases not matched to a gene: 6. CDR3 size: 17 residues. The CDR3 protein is CASSWGQGGSGANVLTF. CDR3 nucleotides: TGTGCCAGCAGCTGGGGACAGGGGGGTTCCGGGGCCAACGTCCTGACTTTC. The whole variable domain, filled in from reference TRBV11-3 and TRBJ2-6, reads EAGVVQSPRYKIIEKKQPVAFWCNPISGHNTLYWYLQNLGQGPELLIRYENEEAVDDSQLPKDRFSAERLKGVDSTLKIQPAELGDSAVYLCASSWGQGGSGANVLTFGAGSRLTVL.

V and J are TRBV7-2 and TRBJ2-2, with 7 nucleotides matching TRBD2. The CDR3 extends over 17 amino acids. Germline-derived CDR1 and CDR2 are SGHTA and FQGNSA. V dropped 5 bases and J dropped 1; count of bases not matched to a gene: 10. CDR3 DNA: TGTGCCAGCAGCCAATCTCGGGGGGTTTTGAACACCGGGGAGCTGTTTTTT. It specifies CASSQSRGVLNTGELFF. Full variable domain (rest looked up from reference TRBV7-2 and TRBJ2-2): GAGVSQSPSNKVTEKGKDVELRCDPISGHTALYWYRQSLGQGLEFLIYFQGNSAPDKSGLPSDRFSAERTGGSVSTLTIQRTQQEDSAVYLCASSQSRGVLNTGELFFGEGSRLTVL.

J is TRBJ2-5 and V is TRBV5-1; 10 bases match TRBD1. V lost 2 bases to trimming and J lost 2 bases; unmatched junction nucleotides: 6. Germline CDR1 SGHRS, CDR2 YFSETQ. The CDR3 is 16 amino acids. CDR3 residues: CASSLGTGVRQETQYF. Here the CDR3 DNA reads TGCGCCAGCAGCTTAGGGACAGGGGTGCGGCAAGAGACCCAGTACTTC. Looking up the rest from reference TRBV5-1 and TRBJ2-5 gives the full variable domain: KAGVTQTPRYLIKTRGQQVTLSCSPISGHRSVSWYQQTPGQGLQFLFEYFSETQRNKGNFPGRFSGRQFSNSRSEMNVSTLELGDSALYLCASSLGTGVRQETQYFGPGTRLLVL.

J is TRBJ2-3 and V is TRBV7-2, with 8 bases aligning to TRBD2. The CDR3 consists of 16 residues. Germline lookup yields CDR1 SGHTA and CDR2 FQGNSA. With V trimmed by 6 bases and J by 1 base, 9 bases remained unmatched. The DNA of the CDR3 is TGTGCCAGCAGGGAAAGGAGCGGGAGCGGCACAGATACGCAGTATTTT. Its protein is CASRERSGSGTDTQYF.

The CDR3 DNA reads TGTGCCATCAGCGGACAGGGTTTCACTGAAGCTTTCTTT. It translates to CAISGQGFTEAFF. The chain employs TRBV10-3 and TRBJ1-1, with 8 positions matching TRBD1. Per germline, CDR1 ENHRY and CDR2 SYGVKD. The ends lost 6 bases at V and 4 bases at J; junction bases unmatched: 4. The length of the CDR3 is 13 residues.

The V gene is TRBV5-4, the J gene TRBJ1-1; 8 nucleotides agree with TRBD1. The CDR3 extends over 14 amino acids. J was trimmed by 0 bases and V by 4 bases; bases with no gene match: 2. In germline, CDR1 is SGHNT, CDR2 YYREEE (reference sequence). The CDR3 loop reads CASSGDRMNTEAFF. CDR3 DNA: TGTGCCAGCAGCGGGGACAGGATGAACACTGAAGCTTTCTTT.

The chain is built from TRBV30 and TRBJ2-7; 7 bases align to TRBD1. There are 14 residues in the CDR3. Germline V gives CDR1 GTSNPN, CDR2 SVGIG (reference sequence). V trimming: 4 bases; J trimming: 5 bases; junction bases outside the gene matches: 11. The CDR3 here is CAWTVGNRGHEQYF. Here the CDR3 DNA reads TGTGCCTGGACCGTGGGGAACAGGGGCCACGAGCAGTACTTC.

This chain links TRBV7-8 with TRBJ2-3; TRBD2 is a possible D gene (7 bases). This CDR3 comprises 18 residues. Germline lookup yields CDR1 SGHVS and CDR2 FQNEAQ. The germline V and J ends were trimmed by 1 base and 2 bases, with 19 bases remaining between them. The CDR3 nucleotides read TGTGCCAGCAGCTTAGTAGGGGGGGGTAAGACGGACACAGATACGCAGTATTTT. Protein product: CASSLVGGGKTDTDTQYF.

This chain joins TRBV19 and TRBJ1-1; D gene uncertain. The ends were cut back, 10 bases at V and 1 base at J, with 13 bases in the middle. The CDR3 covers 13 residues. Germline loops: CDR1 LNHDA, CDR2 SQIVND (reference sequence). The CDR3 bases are TGTGCCACTAGGGAGGGCTGGAACACTGAAGCTTTCTTT. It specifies CATREGWNTEAFF.

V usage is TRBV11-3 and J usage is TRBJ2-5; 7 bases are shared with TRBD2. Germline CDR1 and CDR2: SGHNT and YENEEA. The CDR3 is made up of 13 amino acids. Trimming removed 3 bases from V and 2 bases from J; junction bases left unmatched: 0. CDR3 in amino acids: CASSLGGQETQYF. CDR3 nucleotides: TGTGCCAGCAGCTTGGGAGGGCAAGAGACCCAGTACTTC.

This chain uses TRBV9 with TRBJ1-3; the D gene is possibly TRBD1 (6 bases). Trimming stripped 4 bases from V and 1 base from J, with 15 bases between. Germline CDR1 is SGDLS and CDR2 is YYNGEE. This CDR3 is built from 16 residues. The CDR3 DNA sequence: TGTGCCAGCAGCCCCCGGACAGCGACGTCTGGAAACACCATATATTTT. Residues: CASSPRTATSGNTIYF. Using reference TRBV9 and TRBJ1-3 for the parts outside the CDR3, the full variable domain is DSGVTQTPKHLITATGQRVTLRCSPRSGDLSVYWYQQSLDQGLQFLIQYYNGEERAKGNILERFSAQQFPDLHSELNLSSLELGDSALYFCASSPRTATSGNTIYFGEGSWLTVV.

CDR3 sequence: CASSYSQGSYEQYF. In DNA, the CDR3 is TGTGCCAGCAGTTACTCCCAGGGCTCCTACGAGCAGTACTTC. The V gene is TRBV6-6, the J gene TRBJ2-7; weak D call: TRBD1 (5 bases). Between the trimmed V and J ends, which lost 0 bases and 0 bases, there was a span of 6 bases. The CDR3 has 14 amino acids. Germline V gene lookup returns CDR1 MNHNY and CDR2 SVGAGI (reference sequence).

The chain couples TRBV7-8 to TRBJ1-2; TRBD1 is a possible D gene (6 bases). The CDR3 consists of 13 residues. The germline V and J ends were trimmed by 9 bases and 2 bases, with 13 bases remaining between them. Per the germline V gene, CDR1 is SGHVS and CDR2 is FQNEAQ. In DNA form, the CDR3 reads TGTGCCAGTACCGGGGGGCCGAACTATGGCTACACCTTC. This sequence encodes CASTGGPNYGYTF.

CDR3 bases: TGTGCCAGTGAACTGAACTATGGCTACACCTTC. Translation: CASELNYGYTF. This rearrangement joins TRBV5-5 to TRBJ1-2, with unresolved D. Germline-derived CDR1 and CDR2 are SGHKS and YYEKEE (reference sequence). The CDR3 is 11 amino acids. V dropped 8 bases and J dropped 2 bases, with 7 bases sitting between them.

The CDR3 sequence: CSVAHRDRGNEQFF. The CDR3 DNA follows: TGCAGCGTTGCCCACCGGGACAGGGGAAATGAGCAGTTCTTC. The chain recombines TRBV29-1 with TRBJ2-1; TRBD1 agrees at 10 bases. Losses at the gene ends were 4 bases for V and 7 bases for J; bases not matched to a gene: 7. CDR3 size: 14 residues. Germline lookup yields CDR1 SQVTM and CDR2 ANQGSEA.

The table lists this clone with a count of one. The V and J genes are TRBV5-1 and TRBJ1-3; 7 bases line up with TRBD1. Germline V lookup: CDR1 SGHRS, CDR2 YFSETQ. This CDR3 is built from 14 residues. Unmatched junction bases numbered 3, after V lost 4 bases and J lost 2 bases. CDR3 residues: CASSPDRAGNTIYF. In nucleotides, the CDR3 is TGCGCCAGCAGCCCTGACAGGGCTGGAAACACCATATATTTT.